This T cell receptor beta chain was identified during a study of CD8 T cells in Susac syndrome. RNA was extracted with the RNeasy kit, and a quantity of about 0.45 to 1 ug was reverse transcribed using random hexamers. An immunoSEQ multiplex PCR amplified TCR beta CDR3 over 54 Vbeta and 13 Jbeta. A single record per CDR3 protein comes from TCRdb applying MiXCR to the immunoSEQ multiplex PCR reads. This table holds approximately 140,000 distinct CDR3 sequences, roughly 76% found once. Blood CD8+ and CD4+ T cells underwent high-throughput TCR beta sequencing. The CDR3 loop spans 15 amino acids. With 5 bases clipped from V and 4 bases from J, the junction kept 7 bases outside the gene matches. CDR1 is SEHNR, CDR2 FQNEAQ, per germline (reference sequence).

The sequence came from a human donor with multiple sclerosis. The chain joins TRBV7-9 to TRBJ2-1; 8 bases are a match to TRBD1. Sequenced input: CD8+ T cells from PBMCs. CDR3 sequence (DNA): TGTGCCAGCAGCCACTCGGACAGGGCATACAATGAGCAGTTCTTC. Residues: CASSHSDRAYNEQFF.